The source of this T cell receptor beta chain is a study of blood T cells in healthy people across ages. Study-wide findings and caveats: One million T cells yielded diversity estimates that were considered underestimates.

To note about this clonotype: What it binds is not known. One end of the junction does not line up with germline, which may come from a read error.

PCR was performed a second time for about 6 to 11 cycles using a sample-barcoded 5' primer and a J-beta primer mix. Each sample yielded at least 2.5 million CDR3-containing paired-end reads. TCRdb independently ran MiXCR on the 5' RACE reads; one entry per CDR3 protein. The table records roughly 1.9 million distinct CDR3 sequences, roughly 43% of them present only once. The clonotype was recovered from a human donor in good health. The sequenced material came from blood.

The CDR3 loop is CASSQDPTGGSGKPFF. The DNA of the CDR3 is TGTGCCAGCAGCCAAGATCCGACAGGGGGCTCGGGAAAACCGTTTTTT. The chain carries TRBV4-2 and TRBJ1-4; 10 bases are shared with TRBD1. Germline-derived CDR1 and CDR2 are LGHNA and YNFKEQ. The CDR3 length is 16 residues.